Reported below is one T cell receptor beta chain. The table came from immunoSEQ multiplex PCR; TCRdb's copy has only in-frame clones and leaves some out. The repertoire holds about 16,000 clones, around 90% seen once, with 29% in the top ten. Autoimmune disease history or systemic immunosuppression led to patient exclusion. Blood samples were obtained at baseline, cycle 4 day 1, and cycle 7 day 1. CDR1 is SNHLY and CDR2 is FYNNEI in the germline V gene. The V gene lost 4 bases and the J gene lost 7 bases, with 17 bases spanning the gap. CDR3 length: 14 amino acids. The sample belongs to a study of OX40 agonist ivuxolimab in advanced cancers. At the level of the study: Ivuxolimab, an antibody acting as an agonist of OX40 (CD134), was used to treat patients.

The TCR sequence derives from an adult with an advanced solid tumor such as melanoma, head and neck, liver or kidney cancer. The starting material was CD4+ or CD8+ T cells sorted from blood, obtained in a trial of the OX40 agonist ivuxolimab. The chain links TRBV2 to TRBJ2-7; perhaps TRBD1 as D (6 bases). Here the CDR3 reads CASSADRSLREQYF. The CDR3, as DNA: TGTGCCAGCAGTGCCGACAGGTCCCTACGGGAGCAGTACTTC.